One sample yielded the 20 T cell receptor beta chains listed below, sequenced in a study of molecular identifiers for immune sequencing clone quantification. TCRdb processed the PCR reads anew with MiXCR; each CDR3 protein has one entry. The top ten clones hold 0.6% to 0.95% of a sample with over 65,000 distinct CDR3 sequences, nearly 25% of them seen once. Sequences were obtained from naive CD8+ T cells from blood, with Jurkat cell RNA spiked in. The subset here: FACS-sorted CD8+CD4-CCR7+CD45RA+ naive T cells. The receptors shown here come from a human donor in good health. Some libraries in this study had Jurkat cell RNA spiked in.

Ten or more counts support this clonotype. In DNA, the CDR3 is TGTGCCAGCAGTTCCCGGGACACTATTTGGAATCAGCCCCAGCATTTT. Residues: CASSSRDTIWNQPQHF. The V call is TRBV28, the J call TRBJ1-5, with a tentative D call TRBD1 (6 bases). Germline CDR1 reads MDHEN; CDR2 reads SYDVKM. The ends were cut back, 4 bases at V and 4 bases at J, with 17 bases in the middle. The CDR3 consists of 16 residues.

Comments on this clonotype: Since a much larger clone is just one base distant, this may be a read error. The gene calls are TRBV20-1 and TRBJ2-7; 10 positions agree with TRBD1. This CDR3 comprises 14 residues. Germline V gene sequence: CDR1 DFQATT, CDR2 SNEGSKA (reference sequence). CDR3 residues: CSATLRTGGYAQYF. The CDR3 nucleotides are TGCAGTGCTACCCTTAGGACAGGGGGGTACGCGCAGTACTTC.

The rearrangement links TRBV20-1 to TRBJ1-2; D is unresolved. Trimming pared 1 base from V and 7 bases from J, leaving 16 bases between. The germline V gene has CDR1 DFQATT and CDR2 SNEGSKA (reference sequence). This CDR3 comprises 14 residues. As DNA, the CDR3 is TGCAGTGCTAGAGTCCTACAATCCAGCCCTGGCTACACCTTC. Amino acid sequence: CSARVLQSSPGYTF.

This clonotype was seen ten or more times. The chain is built from TRBV28 and TRBJ2-5, with 10 bases that match TRBD2. Losses at the gene ends were 8 bases for V and 4 bases for J; bases not matched to a gene: 16. The CDR3 runs to 17 residues. CDR1 MDHEN and CDR2 SYDVKM come from the germline V gene. The CDR3 spells CASSPGLAGDLGETQYF. CDR3 in DNA: TGTGCCAGCTCCCCTGGGCTAGCGGGGGACCTAGGAGAGACCCAGTACTTC.

The sample holds one count of this clonotype. A read error may explain this, as a much larger clone is one base away. The chain recombines TRBV6-5 with TRBJ2-3; D assignment may be TRBD1 or TRBD2 (6 bases each). This CDR3 region has 14 residues. Trimming removed 3 bases at V and 4 bases at J, with 11 bases between. Germline V gene lookup returns CDR1 MNHEY and CDR2 SVGAGI. This CDR3 is CASSYEGGADTQYF. CDR3 nucleotides: TGTGCCAGCAGTTATGAGGGGGGCGCAGATACGCAGTATTTT.

This clonotype was observed at least ten times. The chain links TRBV7-2 to TRBJ1-1; no reliable D call. The CDR3 has 15 residues. Trimming removed 1 base at V and 4 bases at J, with 13 bases between. Germline CDR1 and CDR2: SGHTA and FQGNSA. Here the CDR3 reads CASSLDAAMVTEAFF. The CDR3 nucleotides are TGTGCCAGCAGCTTAGATGCGGCCATGGTCACTGAAGCTTTCTTT.

At least ten counts were recorded for this clonotype. This chain joins TRBV28 and TRBJ1-1, with D perhaps TRBD1 (5 bases). Germline assignment: CDR1 MDHEN and CDR2 SYDVKM. The length of the CDR3 is 15 residues. V was pared by 3 bases and J by 5 bases, with 16 bases between. In nucleotides, the CDR3 is TGTGCCAGCAGTTTCCGTGGGGCGTTCGCAACTGAAGCTTTCTTT. This encodes CASSFRGAFATEAFF.

Concerning this clonotype: A single base separates this from a much larger clone, so it may be a read error. The gene calls are TRBV6-6 and TRBJ2-5; no reliable D call. The V gene lost 2 bases and the J gene lost 7 bases, with 11 bases spanning the gap. Germline V gene data show CDR1 as MNHNY and CDR2 as SVGAGI (reference sequence). The length of the CDR3 is 13 residues. CDR3 sequence: CASSYLTKGTQYF. The CDR3 coding sequence is TGTGCCAGCAGTTACCTCACCAAAGGGACCCAGTACTTC.

V and J are TRBV27 and TRBJ2-7; a weak D match, TRBD1 (5 bases). This CDR3 spans 14 amino acids. V lost 6 bases, J lost 3 bases, and 15 bases lay in between. CDR1 MNHEY and CDR2 SMNVEV come from the germline V gene (reference sequence). The CDR3 sequence is CASSDNWGYYEQYF. The CDR3 nucleotides are TGTGCCAGCAGCGATAATTGGGGCTACTACGAGCAGTACTTC.

V is TRBV2 and J is TRBJ2-1; D unclear. The CDR3 covers 14 residues. V shed 9 bases and J shed 0 bases, with 12 bases lying between them. CDR1 is SNHLY, CDR2 FYNNEI, per germline. The CDR3 DNA is TGTGCCAGTGAGGACCGAAGCTCCTACAATGAGCAGTTCTTC. Protein: CASEDRSSYNEQFF.

V gene TRBV6-2 or TRBV6-3 combines with J gene TRBJ2-7; D unresolved. Deletions cut 8 bases from V and 5 bases from J, with 10 bases between. The CDR3 is made up of 11 amino acids. Per germline, CDR1 MNHEY and CDR2 SVGEGT. The CDR3: CASAVINEQYF. Written as DNA, the CDR3 is TGTGCCAGCGCGGTTATCAACGAGCAGTACTTC.

This clonotype was counted many times. DNA of the CDR3: TGTGCCAGCAGCGTAGGCAGAGTCGCCGGAAGCTATAATTCACCCCTCCACTTT. As protein: CASSVGRVAGSYNSPLHF. This sequence joins TRBV7-9 and TRBJ1-6; no definite D call. The CDR3 runs 18 residues. CDR1 and CDR2 from the germline V gene are SEHNR and FQNEAQ (reference sequence). Trimming pared 5 bases from V and 3 bases from J, leaving 20 bases between.

Written as DNA, the CDR3 is TGTGCCAGTAGTAGTTGGGCAGGGGGCGATCTCTCCAATCAGCCCCAGCATTTT. This sequence encodes CASSSWAGGDLSNQPQHF. The gene calls are TRBV19 and TRBJ1-5, with 8 bases matching TRBD1. Germline CDR1 reads LNHDA; CDR2 reads SQIVND (reference sequence). CDR3 length: 18 amino acids. V was pared by 4 bases and J by 3 bases, with 14 bases of the junction left unmatched.

This clonotype was picked up a small number of times. The chain is built from TRBV25-1 and TRBJ2-7; D perhaps matches TRBD1 (5 bases). The CDR3 sequence is 14 residues long. Trimming shortened V by 2 bases and J by 0 bases, and 8 bases separated the two germline ends. Germline V gene lookup returns CDR1 MGHDK and CDR2 SYGVNS. CDR3 in DNA: TGTGCCAGCAGTGAAGGGGCCCGCTCCTACGAGCAGTACTTC. Its translation: CASSEGARSYEQYF.

The J gene is TRBJ1-3, the V gene TRBV20-1; D is undetermined. Deletions cut 4 bases from V and 6 bases from J, with 7 bases between. Germline lookup yields CDR1 DFQATT and CDR2 SNEGSKA (reference sequence). This CDR3 has 11 amino acids. For the CDR3, the DNA is TGCAGTGCTATACTTGTAAACACCATATATTTT. It specifies CSAILVNTIYF.

This clonotype came up many times. The DNA for the CDR3 is TGTGCCAGCAGCTTGGAAGGGGGGCAGGAGGAGACCCAGTACTTC. Protein: CASSLEGGQEETQYF. The chain links TRBV5-6 to TRBJ2-5, with D possibly called TRBD1 or TRBD2 (6 bases each). The V and J ends lost 0 bases and 5 bases respectively, with 14 bases between them. Per the germline V gene, CDR1 is SGHDT and CDR2 is YYEEEE. This CDR3 is 15 amino acids long. Full variable domain (rest looked up from reference TRBV5-6 and TRBJ2-5): DAGVTQSPTHLIKTRGQQVTLRCSPKSGHDTVSWYQQALGQGPQFIFQYYEEEERQRGNFPDRFSGHQFPNYSSELNVNALLLGDSALYLCASSLEGGQEETQYFGPGTRLLVL.

Remarks on this clonotype: Germline and junction disagree at one end, which may indicate a read error. The genes are TRBV7-2 and TRBJ2-5; 7 bases align to TRBD1. CDR1 is SGHTA and CDR2 is FQGNSA in the germline V gene. CDR3 length: 15 residues. CDR3 DNA: TGTGCCAGCAGAGATCACAGGGGCCGCCCAGAGACCCAGAACTTC. Its protein is CASRDHRGRPETQNF. Using reference TRBV7-2 and TRBJ2-5 for the parts outside the CDR3, the full variable domain is GAGVSQSPSNKVTEKGKDVELRCDPISGHTALYWYRQSLGQGLEFLIYFQGNSAPDKSGLPSDRFSAERTGGSVSTLTIQRTQQEDSAVYLCASRDHRGRPETQNFGPGTRLLVL.

There are a few counts of this clonotype. The chain joins TRBV28 to TRBJ1-4; TRBD1 matches 7 bases. Germline CDR1 is MDHEN and CDR2 is SYDVKM. The CDR3 sequence is 16 residues long. V was pared by 5 bases and J by 2 bases, with 8 bases of the junction left unmatched. The chain's CDR3 is CASSGTVGTTNEKLFF. The CDR3 DNA reads as TGTGCCAGCAGTGGGACAGTGGGTACCACTAATGAAAAACTGTTTTTT.

This clonotype was seen ten or more times. The chain couples TRBV7-9 to TRBJ2-2; D not resolved. V gave up 4 bases and J gave up 4 bases, with 7 bases separating them. This CDR3 has 13 residues. Germline assignment: CDR1 SEHNR and CDR2 FQNEAQ (reference sequence). CDR3 nucleotide sequence: TGTGCCAGCAGCTCGGAACTCACCGGGGAGCTGTTTTTT. Translated: CASSSELTGELFF.

This clonotype was detected only once. A much larger clone lies one base from this, so it may be a read error. V is TRBV2 and J is TRBJ1-5; D might be TRBD1 (6 bases). The CDR3 sequence is 18 residues long. Looked up from germline, CDR1 is SNHLY and CDR2 is FYNNEI. The CDR3 spells CASSAWTLEGQSNQPLHF. The CDR3 nucleotides are TGTGCCAGCAGTGCCTGGACCCTCGAAGGACAGAGTAATCAGCCCCTGCATTTT. Based on the CDR3 plus reference TRBV2 and TRBJ1-5, the full variable domain is EPEVTQTPSHQVTQMGQEVILRCVPISNHLYFYWYRQILGQKVEFLVSFYNNEISEKSEIFDDQFSVERPDGSNFTLKIRSTKLEDSAMYFCASSAWTLEGQSNQPLHFGDGTRLSIL.